The clone carrying this TCR beta chain came up a few times. Its antigen is undetermined. This sample's treatment: approximately nine-day PBMC culture with coronavirus spike peptide pools or control peptides (ViraFEST assay). The Oncomine TCR Beta short-read assay was what sequenced the DNA obtained from cultured CD4+ T cells. MiXCR was run by TCRdb on the PCR reads, yielding one entry per CDR3 protein. The table has about 17,000 distinct CDR3 sequences, less than 70% seen once; the top ten hold under 14%. The data are from a study of vaccination and CD4 T cells after COVID-19. Study in general: Two Hispanic individuals were among six male and four female convalescent patients.

V lost 4 bases to trimming and J lost 6 bases, with 12 bases between them. CDR3 length: 13 residues. Germline loops: CDR1 MNHNS, CDR2 SASEGT. The sequence came from a human donor who had recovered from COVID-19. Sequenced: CD4+ T cells from blood, cultured in vitro. The rearrangement joins TRBV6-1 to TRBJ1-2; a weak D match, TRBD1 (6 bases). The CDR3 protein is CASSVLRTDGYTF. The CDR3 DNA reads as TGTGCCAGCAGTGTGTTACGGACAGATGGCTACACCTTC.